Each of the 22 T cell receptor beta chains below was sequenced from the same sample in a study of B cell selection in AIRE deficiency. Regulatory T cells were sorted as CD4+CD25hiCD127low/negative. Sequenced by immunoSEQ multiplex PCR; TCRdb stores in-frame clones only, minus some. The table has approximately 22,000 clones, roughly 91% seen once. Sequencing was done on a sample of CD4+CD25+ Tregs sorted from PBMCs. All receptors derive from a human donor in good health.

This chain uses TRBV4-2 with TRBJ2-7; D is undetermined. There are 14 residues in the CDR3. Between the trimmed V and J ends, which lost 0 bases and 3 bases, there was a span of 9 bases. CDR1 and CDR2 from the germline V gene are LGHNA and YNFKEQ. CDR3 sequence reads: CASSQDRRDYEQYF. The CDR3 DNA sequence: TGTGCCAGCAGCCAAGATAGAAGGGACTACGAGCAGTACTTC.

J is TRBJ2-5 and V is TRBV25-1, with D hard to call. The germline gives CDR1 MGHDK, CDR2 SYGVNS. The V and J ends lost 8 bases and 5 bases respectively, with 15 bases between them. This CDR3 is 13 amino acids long. This CDR3 is CASGWLEGETQYF. DNA for the CDR3: TGTGCCAGCGGCTGGTTGGAAGGGGAGACCCAGTACTTC.

This rearrangement joins TRBV6-1 to TRBJ2-7, with 8 bases lining up with TRBD2. The CDR3 length is 14 residues. Germline CDR1 and CDR2: MNHNS and SASEGT. V trimming: 5 bases; J trimming: 4 bases; junction bases outside the gene matches: 7. CDR3 sequence: CASSKGGGSYEQYF. In nucleotides, the CDR3 is TGTGCCAGCAGTAAAGGCGGGGGGTCTTACGAGCAGTACTTC.

The chain recombines TRBV19 with TRBJ2-1; tentatively, D is TRBD2 (7 bases). Germline V gene data show CDR1 as LNHDA and CDR2 as SQIVND (reference sequence). There are 18 residues in the CDR3. The V gene lost 2 bases and the J gene lost 4 bases, with 21 bases spanning the gap. This chain's CDR3 is CASSIRGGRISYYNEQFF. The CDR3 coding sequence is TGTGCCAGTAGTATAAGGGGGGGGAGAATATCCTATTACAATGAGCAGTTCTTC.

The V gene is TRBV2, the J gene TRBJ1-2; D ambiguous. The length of the CDR3 is 14 residues. The V gene's germline CDR1 is SNHLY and CDR2 FYNNEI. V was cut by 3 bases and J by 2 bases, with 10 bases left in between. CDR3 bases: TGTGCCAGCAGTGAGAACCGAGGGAACTATGGCTACACCTTC. Translated, it gives CASSENRGNYGYTF.

V and J are TRBV5-4 and TRBJ1-2; tentative D call: TRBD1 (6 bases). V lost 2 bases to trimming and J lost 9 bases, with 17 bases between them. The CDR3 has 14 residues. Germline V CDR1 and CDR2: SGHNT, YYREEE (reference sequence). The CDR3 sequence: CASSFGGRAVSYTF. The CDR3 coding sequence is TGTGCCAGCAGCTTTGGGGGGCGCGCGGTTAGCTACACCTTC.

The chain carries TRBV18 and TRBJ2-3; D is uncertain. V lost 6 bases, J lost 2 bases, and 15 bases lay in between. Per the germline V gene, CDR1 is KGHSH and CDR2 is LQKENI. The length of the CDR3 is 15 residues. The CDR3 region is CASSLLHESTDTQYF. The CDR3 DNA reads TGTGCCAGCTCCCTCCTCCACGAGTCCACAGATACGCAGTATTTT.

The rearrangement joins TRBV7-2 to TRBJ1-1; 7 bases map to TRBD1. The germline CDR1 and CDR2 sequences are SGHTA and FQGNSA. V shed 5 bases, J shed 8 bases, and the junction held 11 bases outside the gene matches. The CDR3 totals 14 residues. The CDR3 DNA sequence: TGTGCCAGCAGCCCCCAAGGGAGAGGGGGCGAAGCTTTCTTT. This codes for CASSPQGRGGEAFF.

The rearrangement joins TRBV2 to TRBJ2-7; weak D call: TRBD1 (5 bases). The germline V and J ends were trimmed by 5 bases and 3 bases, with 14 bases remaining between them. There are 14 residues in the CDR3. The germline CDR1 and CDR2 sequences are SNHLY and FYNNEI. CDR3 loop: CASSYLVGHYEQYF. The DNA for the CDR3 is TGTGCCAGCAGTTACCTGGTGGGGCACTACGAGCAGTACTTC.

Details on this clone: One junction end does not reproduce the germline sequence, and a read error may be involved. This chain links TRBV5-1 with TRBJ2-5, with 14 bases identical to TRBD2. Germline V lookup: CDR1 SGHRS, CDR2 YFSETQ. This CDR3 is 16 amino acids long. CDR3 in DNA: TGCGCCGGCAGCATGGGACTAGCGGGGGCCCAAGAGACCCAGTACTTC. It specifies CAGSMGLAGAQETQYF.

This chain links TRBV6-1 with TRBJ2-2; 8 bases map to TRBD2. The V segment lost 3 bases and the J segment 3 bases; nucleotides outside the gene matches: 6. The CDR3 runs 16 residues. Germline assignment: CDR1 MNHNS and CDR2 SASEGT. CDR3 nucleotides: TGTGCCAGCAGTGAGGTCCGACTAGCGCACACCGGGGAGCTGTTTTTT. Its translation: CASSEVRLAHTGELFF.

V and J are TRBV6-6 and TRBJ2-3; 10 nucleotides agree with TRBD2. Per the germline V gene, CDR1 is MNHNY and CDR2 is SVGAGI (reference sequence). This CDR3 comprises 15 residues. V shed 11 bases, J shed 0 bases, and the junction held 8 bases outside the gene matches. Here the CDR3 DNA reads TGTGCCTGCACAGGGACTAGCGTAAGCACAGATACGCAGTATTTT. Translation gives CACTGTSVSTDTQYF.

This clone was seen a single time. This chain uses TRBV5-6 with TRBJ2-7; 7 nucleotides match TRBD1. This CDR3 is 14 amino acids long. From germline, CDR1 is SGHDT and CDR2 YYEEEE. The V and J ends lost 1 base and 5 bases, in that order; junction bases with no gene match: 6. Here the CDR3 reads CASSLKTGPDEQYF. CDR3 sequence (DNA): TGTGCCAGCAGCTTGAAGACAGGGCCCGACGAGCAGTACTTC.

The chain carries TRBV7-2 and TRBJ1-2; 9 positions agree with TRBD1. CDR1 is SGHTA, CDR2 FQGNSA, per germline. The junction had 7 bases not matched to a gene; V was cut back by 0 bases and J by 8 bases. This CDR3 is 15 amino acids long. CDR3 protein: CASSLALRTGDGYTF. In DNA, the CDR3 is TGTGCCAGCAGCTTAGCCTTACGGACAGGGGACGGCTACACCTTC.

The rearrangement joins TRBV7-9 to TRBJ1-6, with D possibly being TRBD1 (6 bases). The CDR3 has 15 residues. Between the trimmed V and J ends, which lost 1 base and 8 bases, there was a span of 12 bases. The germline CDR1 and CDR2 sequences are SEHNR and FQNEAQ (reference sequence). This CDR3 reads CASSLGQGTYSPLHF. The CDR3 DNA is TGTGCCAGCAGCTTAGGCCAGGGGACTTATTCACCCCTCCACTTT.

The rearrangement joins TRBV6-5 to TRBJ2-7; D tentatively reads TRBD1 or TRBD2 (5 bases each). Germline values: CDR1 MNHEY, CDR2 SVGAGI. The length of the CDR3 is 14 residues. V was shortened by 9 bases and J by 2 bases, with 17 bases between the two germline ends. The CDR3 DNA reads TGTGCCAGTAAGCCGGGACGGGCGCCCTACGAGCAGTACTTC. This translates into CASKPGRAPYEQYF.

The chain carries TRBV18 and TRBJ1-3, with D unresolved. Germline V gives CDR1 KGHSH, CDR2 LQKENI. V was cut by 3 bases and J by 0 bases, with 3 bases left in between. The CDR3 runs 13 residues. The CDR3 DNA is TGTGCCAGCTCACCCCTCTCTGGAAACACCATATATTTT. Translation: CASSPLSGNTIYF.

This chain connects TRBV18 to TRBJ1-2; D perhaps matches TRBD1 (6 bases). Germline V gives CDR1 KGHSH, CDR2 LQKENI. Trimming removed 3 bases from V and 3 bases from J, with 17 bases in between. The CDR3 contains 16 residues. CDR3 residues: CASSPSWGAEDYGYTF. The DNA of the CDR3 is TGTGCCAGCTCACCCTCTTGGGGGGCGGAGGACTATGGCTACACCTTC.

V is TRBV10-2 and J is TRBJ1-4, with D uncertain. The ends were cut back, 6 bases at V and 5 bases at J, with 4 bases in the middle. CDR1 WSHSY and CDR2 SAAADI come from the germline V gene. The CDR3 sequence is 11 residues long. The CDR3 sequence: CASRGNEKLFF. CDR3 nucleotide sequence: TGCGCCAGCAGGGGGAATGAAAAACTGTTTTTT.

The chain employs TRBV2 and TRBJ1-5; D call uncertain. This CDR3 is 16 amino acids long. V dropped 0 bases and J dropped 0 bases, with 9 bases sitting between them. In germline, CDR1 is SNHLY, CDR2 FYNNEI. This CDR3 is CASSEASINSNQPQHF. The CDR3 nucleotides read TGTGCCAGCAGTGAAGCTTCCATTAATAGCAATCAGCCCCAGCATTTT.

The chain couples TRBV7-2 to TRBJ2-1; 14 positions match TRBD2. The CDR3 has 18 amino acids. Trimming removed 1 base from V and 4 bases from J; junction bases left unmatched: 6. Germline CDR1 SGHTA, CDR2 FQGNSA. CDR3: CASSLGTSGRTFYNEQFF. In nucleotides, the CDR3 is TGTGCCAGCAGCTTAGGGACTAGCGGGAGGACTTTTTACAATGAGCAGTTCTTC.

V is TRBV10-3 and J is TRBJ2-5; maybe TRBD2 (6 bases). V lost 3 bases and J lost 3, with 8 bases in between. The CDR3 spans 13 residues. The germline V gene has CDR1 ENHRY and CDR2 SYGVKD. CDR3 region: CAISEGGEETQYF. CDR3 bases: TGTGCCATCAGTGAAGGAGGGGAAGAGACCCAGTACTTC.